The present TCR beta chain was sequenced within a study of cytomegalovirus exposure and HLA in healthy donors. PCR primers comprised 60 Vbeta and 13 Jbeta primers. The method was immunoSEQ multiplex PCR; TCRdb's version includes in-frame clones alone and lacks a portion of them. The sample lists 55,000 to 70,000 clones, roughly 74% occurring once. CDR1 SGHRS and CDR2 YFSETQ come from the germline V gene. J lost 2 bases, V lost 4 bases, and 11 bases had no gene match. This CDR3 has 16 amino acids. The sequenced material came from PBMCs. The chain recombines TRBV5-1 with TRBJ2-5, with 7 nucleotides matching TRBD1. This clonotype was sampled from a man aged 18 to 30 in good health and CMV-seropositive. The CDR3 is CASSLNWDRTQETQYF. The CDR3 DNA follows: TGCGCCAGCAGCCTGAACTGGGACAGAACTCAAGAGACCCAGTACTTC.